Below are 9 T cell receptor beta chains sequenced from a single sample in a study of blood T cell repertoires in COVID-19. Clones were read by immunoSEQ multiplex PCR, and TCRdb kept only the in-frame ones, dropping some. The sample consists of some 300,000 clones, 85% to 90% of them appearing once. The sample taken for sequencing was PBMCs or T cells enriched from blood (not recorded which). The receptors originated from a woman in her sixties or seventies in a cohort exposed to, infected with or recovered from COVID-19 (not recorded which).

This chain connects TRBV7-2 to TRBJ1-5; D possibly corresponds to TRBD1 (6 bases). The ends were cut back, 6 bases at V and 3 bases at J, with 15 bases in the middle. Germline CDR1 SGHTA, CDR2 FQGNSA. The CDR3 has 15 amino acids. This CDR3 reads CASRSGGQINQPQHF. CDR3 coding DNA: TGTGCCAGCAGGTCGGGGGGGCAGATCAATCAGCCCCAGCATTTT.

V and J are TRBV5-5 and TRBJ1-3, with a tentative D call TRBD1 (6 bases). The germline V gene has CDR1 SGHKS and CDR2 YYEKEE (reference sequence). The ends were cut back, 2 bases at V and 1 base at J, with 19 bases in the middle. The CDR3 is made up of 18 amino acids. This CDR3 is CASSFREQGLSSGNTIYF. In nucleotides, the CDR3 is TGTGCCAGCAGCTTTAGGGAACAGGGTCTATCTTCTGGAAACACCATATATTTT. The variable domain in full, with the rest retrieved from reference TRBV5-5 and TRBJ1-3, is DAGVTQSPTHLIKTRGQQVTLRCSPISGHKSVSWYQQVLGQGPQFIFQYYEKEERGRGNFPDRFSARQFPNYSSELNVNALLLGDSALYLCASSFREQGLSSGNTIYFGEGSWLTVV.

This chain connects TRBV30 to TRBJ1-2, with D uncertain. CDR1 and CDR2 (germline): GTSNPN, SVGIG (reference sequence). Trimming stripped 0 bases from V and 0 bases from J, with 14 bases between. The CDR3 contains 16 residues. CDR3: CAWSVRRGLANYGYTF. Here the CDR3 DNA reads TGTGCCTGGAGTGTACGGCGAGGGTTGGCTAACTATGGCTACACCTTC.

The chain carries TRBV7-9 and TRBJ2-1; 8 nucleotides line up with TRBD1. The CDR3 is 15 amino acids. The germline V gene has CDR1 SEHNR and CDR2 FQNEAQ (reference sequence). J gave up 6 bases and V 3 bases, and 7 bases lay outside the gene matches. CDR3 loop: CASSFPGDRGNEQFF. The CDR3 DNA sequence: TGTGCCAGCAGCTTCCCAGGAGACAGGGGCAATGAGCAGTTCTTC.

The chain has TRBV19 and TRBJ1-6, with TRBD1 identical over 7 bases. Trimming took 7 bases from V and 8 from J; bases not matched to a gene: 8. The germline CDR1 and CDR2 sequences are LNHDA and SQIVND (reference sequence). The CDR3 has 14 amino acids. This CDR3 reads CASTPGTAHSPLHF. CDR3 coding DNA: TGTGCCAGTACCCCAGGGACAGCCCATTCACCCCTCCACTTT. Combining the CDR3 with reference TRBV19 and TRBJ1-6 gives the whole variable domain DGGITQSPKYLFRKEGQNVTLSCEQNLNHDAMYWYRQDPGQGLRLIYYSQIVNDFQKGDIAEGYSVSREKKESFPLTVTSAQKNPTAFYLCASTPGTAHSPLHFGNGTRLTVT.

V is TRBV5-1 and J is TRBJ2-7, with D possibly being TRBD2 (5 bases). Between the trimmed V and J ends, which lost 2 bases and 3 bases, there was a span of 9 bases. CDR1 is SGHRS, CDR2 YFSETQ, per germline. The CDR3 loop spans 13 amino acids. The CDR3 here is CASSFEGRYEQYF. In nucleotides, the CDR3 is TGCGCCAGCAGCTTCGAGGGCCGCTACGAGCAGTACTTC.

The count of this clone is one. CDR3 sequence (DNA): TGTGCCAGCAGTCCCGAACAGGGCTCACCCCTCCACTTT. Amino acids: CASSPEQGSPLHF. The gene calls are TRBV6-5 and TRBJ1-6; D is perhaps TRBD1 (6 bases). This CDR3 has 13 amino acids. Looked up from germline, CDR1 is MNHEY and CDR2 is SVGAGI. The germline V and J ends were trimmed by 5 bases and 10 bases, with 12 bases remaining between them.

J is TRBJ2-2 and V is TRBV28, with 7 bases that match TRBD1. J was trimmed by 4 bases and V by 4 bases; bases with no gene match: 6. CDR3 length equals 15 residues. The germline V gene encodes CDR1 MDHEN and CDR2 SYDVKM. CDR3 sequence reads: CASSSQSGGTGELFF. The CDR3 region has the DNA TGTGCCAGCAGTTCCCAGTCAGGGGGCACCGGGGAGCTGTTTTTT.

This clone has only a few counts. The chain employs TRBV7-2 and TRBJ1-1; no clear D. The length of the CDR3 is 17 residues. The V and J ends lost 4 bases and 1 base respectively, with 19 bases between them. Germline V gives CDR1 SGHTA, CDR2 FQGNSA. DNA of the CDR3: TGTGCCAGCAGCTCAAACCACCTCTTGGAGAGGAACACTGAAGCTTTCTTT. Protein sequence: CASSSNHLLERNTEAFF.